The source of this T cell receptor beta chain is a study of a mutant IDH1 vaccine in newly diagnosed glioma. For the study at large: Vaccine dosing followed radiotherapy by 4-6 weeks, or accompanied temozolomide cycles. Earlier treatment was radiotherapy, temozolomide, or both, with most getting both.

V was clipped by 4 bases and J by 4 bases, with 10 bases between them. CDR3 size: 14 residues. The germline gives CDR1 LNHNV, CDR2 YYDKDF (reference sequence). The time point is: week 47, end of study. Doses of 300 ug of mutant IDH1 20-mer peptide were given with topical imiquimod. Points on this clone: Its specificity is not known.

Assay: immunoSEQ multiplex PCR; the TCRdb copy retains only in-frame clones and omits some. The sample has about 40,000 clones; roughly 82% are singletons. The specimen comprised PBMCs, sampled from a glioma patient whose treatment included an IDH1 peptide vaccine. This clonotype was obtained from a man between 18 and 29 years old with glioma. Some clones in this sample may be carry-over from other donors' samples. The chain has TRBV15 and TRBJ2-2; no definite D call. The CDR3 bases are TGTGCCACCAGCACCTCGTCCCGCACCGGGGAGCTGTTTTTT. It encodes CATSTSSRTGELFF.